Each of the 31 T cell receptor beta chains below was sequenced from the same sample in a study of T cell responses to AZD1222 COVID-19 vaccine. The data were produced by immunoSEQ multiplex PCR, yet TCRdb's version contains in-frame clones alone and is incomplete. The sample records about 150,000 clones, about nine tenths being singletons. This specimen was peripheral blood, taken on day 0 of AZD1222 vaccination. The receptors were sampled from an adult in good health.

The chain has TRBV28 and TRBJ2-7, with D maybe TRBD1 (5 bases). The ends were cut back, 4 bases at V and 4 bases at J, with 11 bases in the middle. CDR3 size: 13 residues. CDR1 and CDR2 (germline): MDHEN, SYDVKM. In nucleotides, the CDR3 is TGTGCCAGCAGTTCCCCAGGGTTTTACGAGCAGTACTTC. Its protein is CASSSPGFYEQYF.

The chain couples TRBV19 to TRBJ2-7; 7 positions match TRBD2. The V and J ends lost 2 bases and 0 bases, in that order; junction bases with no gene match: 4. The length of the CDR3 is 15 residues. Germline CDR1 LNHDA, CDR2 SQIVND (reference sequence). The CDR3 sequence: CASSIRGGSSYEQYF. The CDR3 nucleotides are TGTGCCAGTAGTATACGAGGCGGGAGCTCCTACGAGCAGTACTTC.

V is TRBV5-1 and J is TRBJ2-7; a weak D match, TRBD1 (6 bases). The CDR3 is 12 residues long. V shed 4 bases and J shed 11 bases, with 16 bases lying between them. The germline gives CDR1 SGHRS, CDR2 YFSETQ. The DNA of the CDR3 is TGCGCCAGCAGCCTCCCCGGGACACTGGAGTACTTC. This codes for CASSLPGTLEYF.

This chain uses TRBV5-5 with TRBJ2-2; no clear D gene. The CDR3 totals 13 residues. Germline V gene data show CDR1 as SGHKS and CDR2 as YYEKEE (reference sequence). The germline V and J ends were trimmed by 1 base and 4 bases, with 5 bases remaining between them. In DNA, the CDR3 is TGTGCCAGCAGCTTGAGTTTCACCGGGGAGCTGTTTTTT. Protein product: CASSLSFTGELFF.

This clone was counted once. The CDR3 coding sequence is TGTGCCAGCAGTACTCAGGCGGGGCTCCGAGAGCAGTTCTTC. This codes for CASSTQAGLREQFF. The gene calls are TRBV6-6 and TRBJ2-1, with D possibly TRBD2 on 6 matching bases. This CDR3 comprises 14 residues. The ends were cut back, 5 bases at V and 10 bases at J, with 18 bases in the middle. The germline gives CDR1 MNHNY, CDR2 SVGAGI (reference sequence).

The V call is TRBV4-2, the J call TRBJ1-5, with D unclear. The CDR3 spans 18 residues. CDR1 LGHNA and CDR2 YNFKEQ come from the germline V gene. V lost 1 base to trimming and J lost 0 bases, with 16 bases between them. The CDR3 sequence is CASSQVTVLGHSNQPQHF. The CDR3 nucleotides read TGTGCCAGCAGCCAAGTAACGGTCCTTGGGCATAGCAATCAGCCCCAGCATTTT.

This chain uses TRBV5-1 with TRBJ2-5; possible D gene TRBD2, 5 bases. V lost 3 bases and J lost 5, with 8 bases in between. Germline V gene lookup returns CDR1 SGHRS and CDR2 YFSETQ. CDR3 size: 12 residues. Written as DNA, the CDR3 is TGCGCCAGCAGCTCCTCGGGGGAGACCCAGTACTTC. The encoded protein is CASSSSGETQYF.

As DNA, the CDR3 is TGTGCCTGGACCGGGACTAGCGGAGAGACCCAGTACTTC. It yields the protein CAWTGTSGETQYF. J is TRBJ2-5 and V is TRBV30; 11 bases map to TRBD2. This CDR3 region has 13 residues. The junction had 2 bases not matched to a gene; V was cut back by 4 bases and J by 4 bases. Germline V gene lookup returns CDR1 GTSNPN and CDR2 SVGIG (reference sequence).

V usage is TRBV6-5 and J usage is TRBJ2-7, with 10 bases aligning to TRBD2. J was trimmed by 6 bases and V by 0 bases; bases with no gene match: 5. Germline V gene sequence: CDR1 MNHEY, CDR2 SVGAGI. The CDR3 consists of 15 residues. The CDR3 DNA reads TGTGCCAGCAGTTACTCCCGGACTAGCGGCTCCGAGCAGTACTTC. The encoded protein is CASSYSRTSGSEQYF.

This chain joins TRBV12-3 or TRBV12-4 and TRBJ1-5; 8 bases are shared with TRBD1. The CDR3 spans 13 residues. The ends lost 6 bases at V and 8 bases at J; junction bases unmatched: 6. In DNA form, the CDR3 reads TGTGCCAGCAGGAGACAGGGGCCGGAGCCCCAGCATTTT. It encodes CASRRQGPEPQHF.

CDR3 loop: CASSVGTGGVEKLFF. CDR3 bases: TGTGCCAGCAGCGTGGGGACAGGGGGCGTTGAAAAACTGTTTTTT. J is TRBJ1-4 and V is TRBV2, with 12 bases fitting TRBD1. V was pared by 6 bases and J by 7 bases, with 6 bases of the junction left unmatched. This CDR3 has 15 residues. Germline V gene sequence: CDR1 SNHLY, CDR2 FYNNEI.

The chain couples TRBV19 to TRBJ1-1; 9 bases match TRBD1. Germline values: CDR1 LNHDA, CDR2 SQIVND (reference sequence). There are 16 residues in the CDR3. Germline trimming cut 6 bases from V and 1 base from J; bases unmatched to any gene: 9. CDR3 nucleotides: TGTGCCAGTAGGGGGACAGGGCAACCTTCGAACACTGAAGCTTTCTTT. It translates to CASRGTGQPSNTEAFF.

The chain recombines TRBV11-2 with TRBJ2-3, with a weak D call TRBD2 (6 bases). The germline gives CDR1 SGHAT, CDR2 FQNNGV. The CDR3 extends over 14 amino acids. Trimming took 4 bases from V and 8 from J, leaving 16 bases between them. The CDR3 nucleotides are TGTGCCAGCAGCTCATCCATGGGGGGAGGTACGCAGTATTTT. It encodes CASSSSMGGGTQYF.

This clone occurred once. The rearrangement joins TRBV10-3 to TRBJ1-5; 7 bases match TRBD1. CDR3 length: 12 residues. CDR1 and CDR2 from the germline V gene are ENHRY and SYGVKD. With 5 bases clipped from V and 7 bases from J, the junction kept 2 bases outside the gene matches. DNA of the CDR3: TGTGCCATCAGTACAGGGGTCCAGCCCCAGCATTTT. Translating gives CAISTGVQPQHF.

This clone appeared once. CDR3 loop: CAWDAILADEQFF. The CDR3 nucleotides read TGTGCCTGGGACGCCATACTAGCCGATGAGCAGTTCTTC. The rearrangement uses TRBV30 and TRBJ2-1; D is possibly TRBD2 (6 bases). The CDR3 runs to 13 residues. V gave up 5 bases and J gave up 8 bases, with 16 bases separating them. Germline loops: CDR1 GTSNPN, CDR2 SVGIG (reference sequence). The full variable domain, in which reference TRBV30 and TRBJ2-1 provide the parts outside the CDR3, is SQTIHQWPATLVQPVGSPLSLECTVEGTSNPNLYWYRQAAGRGLQLLFYSVGIGQISSEVPQNLSASRPQDRQFILSSKKLLLSDSGFYLCAWDAILADEQFFGPGTRLTVL.

In regard to this clone: The sample carries other DNA sequences with the same CDR3. The rearrangement joins TRBV18 to TRBJ1-5; TRBD1 agrees at 9 bases. Trimming cost V 3 bases and J 4 bases; bases outside gene matches: 1. Germline CDR1 is KGHSH and CDR2 is LQKENI. The CDR3 runs to 14 residues. The CDR3 DNA reads TGTGCCAGCTCACCGGGACAGGGAAATCAGCCCCAGCATTTT. This sequence encodes CASSPGQGNQPQHF.

The rearrangement links TRBV21-1 to TRBJ1-5; the table's D gene call, TRBD1, was not cross checked with the DNA. TRBV21-1 counts as a pseudogene. The CDR3 covers 16 residues. Written as DNA, the CDR3 is TGTGCCAGCAGCAAAAGGTTCGCAGGCGAGAATCAGCCCCAGCATTTT. It encodes CASSKRFAGENQPQHF.

The chain has TRBV30 and TRBJ1-5; D is possibly TRBD1 (5 bases). Germline V gives CDR1 GTSNPN, CDR2 SVGIG (reference sequence). The CDR3 totals 13 residues. With 6 bases removed from V and 2 bases from J, the gap between germline ends came to 11 bases. The CDR3 reads CACSQGGNQPQHF. DNA for the CDR3: TGTGCCTGTTCTCAGGGAGGCAATCAGCCCCAGCATTTT.

The chain employs TRBV27 and TRBJ1-4; a possible D gene is TRBD1 (5 bases). V was trimmed by 5 bases and J by 1 base, leaving 11 bases between them. Germline assignment: CDR1 MNHEY and CDR2 SMNVEV (reference sequence). This CDR3 has 15 amino acids. CDR3 amino acids: CASSTGTGTNEKLFF. The CDR3 bases are TGTGCCAGCAGTACCGGGACGGGAACTAATGAAAAACTGTTTTTT. The full variable domain, its missing parts supplied by reference TRBV27 and TRBJ1-4, is EAQVTQNPRYLITVTGKKLTVTCSQNMNHEYMSWYRQDPGLGLRQIYYSMNVEVTDKGDVPEGYKVSRKEKRNFPLILESPSPNQTSLYFCASSTGTGTNEKLFFGSGTQLSVL.

The chain couples TRBV19 to TRBJ2-7, with D maybe TRBD1 (6 bases). This CDR3 region has 13 residues. Per germline, CDR1 LNHDA and CDR2 SQIVND (reference sequence). Trimming shortened V by 3 bases and J by 2 bases, and 8 bases separated the two germline ends. The CDR3 loop is CASSIRTAYEQYF. DNA for the CDR3: TGTGCCAGTAGTATTCGGACAGCCTACGAGCAGTACTTC.

The chain employs TRBV19 and TRBJ1-1, with 7 bases identical to TRBD1. The CDR3 runs 16 residues. Per germline, CDR1 LNHDA and CDR2 SQIVND (reference sequence). The J segment lost 0 bases and the V segment lost 5 bases, leaving 9 bases of the junction unmatched. The CDR3 sequence: CASSFHRDRLNTEAFF. In DNA form, the CDR3 reads TGTGCCAGTAGTTTCCACCGGGACAGATTGAACACTGAAGCTTTCTTT.

The chain combines TRBV3-1 (or the pseudogene TRBV3-2) with TRBJ1-5; D gene uncertain. The CDR3 has 14 residues. The germline V and J ends were trimmed by 4 bases and 4 bases, with 11 bases remaining between them. Germline lookup yields CDR1 LGHDT and CDR2 YNNKEL (reference sequence). CDR3 sequence reads: CASSPRRTNQPQHF. CDR3 DNA: TGTGCCAGCAGCCCGAGACGGACTAATCAGCCCCAGCATTTT.

The chain joins TRBV5-8 to TRBJ2-3; TRBD2 aligns across 9 bases. The CDR3 length is 17 residues. Germline CDR1 and CDR2: SGHTS and YDEGEE. V trimming: 1 base; J trimming: 2 bases; junction bases outside the gene matches: 8. The chain's CDR3 is CASSLPRASGNTDTQYF. Written as DNA, the CDR3 is TGTGCCAGCAGCTTGCCGAGGGCTAGCGGGAACACAGATACGCAGTATTTT.

The chain carries TRBV28 and TRBJ2-3, with 8 bases that match TRBD2. Per germline, CDR1 MDHEN and CDR2 SYDVKM. Trimming cost V 4 bases and J 0 bases; bases outside gene matches: 6. This CDR3 comprises 16 residues. The DNA for the CDR3 is TGTGCCAGCAGTTCACCAAAGCGGGGGAGCACAGATACGCAGTATTTT. It codes for CASSSPKRGSTDTQYF. Using reference TRBV28 and TRBJ2-3 for the parts outside the CDR3, the full variable domain is DVKVTQSSRYLVKRTGEKVFLECVQDMDHENMFWYRQDPGLGLRLIYFSYDVKMKEKGDIPEGYSVSREKKERFSLILESASTNQTSMYLCASSSPKRGSTDTQYFGPGTRLTVL.

The rearrangement uses TRBV27 and TRBJ2-1, with 9 positions matching TRBD2. The V gene end was trimmed by 6 bases and the J gene end by 7 bases; junction bases not matched to a gene: 4. Germline CDR1 MNHEY, CDR2 SMNVEV (reference sequence). The CDR3 spans 13 residues. The CDR3 spells CASRASGENEQFF. The CDR3, as DNA: TGTGCCAGCAGAGCTAGCGGGGAGAATGAGCAGTTCTTC.

The chain uses TRBV28 and TRBJ2-2; possibly TRBD2 for D (6 bases). Trimming stripped 5 bases from V and 7 bases from J, with 14 bases between. Germline V lookup: CDR1 MDHEN, CDR2 SYDVKM. The CDR3 loop spans 14 amino acids. This CDR3 reads CASSRGGTGGELFF. For the CDR3, the DNA is TGTGCCAGCAGTCGAGGCGGGACCGGCGGGGAGCTGTTTTTT. The whole variable domain, filled in from reference TRBV28 and TRBJ2-2, reads DVKVTQSSRYLVKRTGEKVFLECVQDMDHENMFWYRQDPGLGLRLIYFSYDVKMKEKGDIPEGYSVSREKKERFSLILESASTNQTSMYLCASSRGGTGGELFFGEGSRLTVL.

This clone showed up just once. V usage is TRBV7-3 and J usage is TRBJ1-1; D might be TRBD1 (6 bases). Germline V gene data show CDR1 as SGHTA and CDR2 as FQGTGA. The CDR3 runs 13 residues. Between the trimmed V and J ends, which lost 5 bases and 4 bases, there was a span of 11 bases. Here the CDR3 DNA reads TGTGCCAGCAGCGGACAGCCGGGCACTGAAGCTTTCTTT. Translating it yields CASSGQPGTEAFF.

This sequence joins TRBV6-4 and TRBJ2-7; TRBD1 or TRBD2 may be the D gene (7 bases each). The V gene's germline CDR1 is MRHNA and CDR2 SNTAGT. The V end lost 6 bases, the J end lost 3 bases, and 21 bases lay between the germline ends. CDR3 size: 16 residues. The CDR3 loop is CASRRGGQLRYYEQYF. The CDR3 DNA reads as TGTGCCAGCAGGAGGGGGGGACAGCTTCGATACTACGAGCAGTACTTC.

The chain combines TRBV6-5 with TRBJ1-2, with a tentative D call TRBD1 (5 bases). The CDR3 totals 11 residues. Germline lookup yields CDR1 MNHEY and CDR2 SVGAGI. V was cut by 10 bases and J by 2 bases, with 8 bases left in between. CDR3 region: CATQGNYGYTF. CDR3 nucleotide sequence: TGTGCCACCCAGGGAAACTATGGCTACACCTTC.

The chain joins TRBV2 to TRBJ1-4; 10 bases line up with TRBD1. CDR3 length: 18 amino acids. CDR1 and CDR2 (germline): SNHLY, FYNNEI. V lost 3 bases, J lost 10 bases, and 17 bases stayed unmatched. CDR3 coding DNA: TGTGCCAGCAGTGATCATTTGGGACAGGGGTCAAACAGGGGAAAACTGTTTTTT. Translating gives CASSDHLGQGSNRGKLFF.

This clone has more than one count but fewer than ten. The rearrangement links TRBV7-2 to TRBJ2-3; D not certain. V lost 5 bases and J 0 bases, leaving 6 bases between the germline ends. From germline, CDR1 is SGHTA and CDR2 FQGNSA. This CDR3 has 13 residues. CDR3 protein: CASSLDSTDTQYF. In nucleotides, the CDR3 is TGTGCCAGCAGCCTAGACAGCACAGATACGCAGTATTTT. The full variable domain, completed using reference TRBV7-2 and TRBJ2-3, is GAGVSQSPSNKVTEKGKDVELRCDPISGHTALYWYRQSLGQGLEFLIYFQGNSAPDKSGLPSDRFSAERTGGSVSTLTIQRTQQEDSAVYLCASSLDSTDTQYFGPGTRLTVL.